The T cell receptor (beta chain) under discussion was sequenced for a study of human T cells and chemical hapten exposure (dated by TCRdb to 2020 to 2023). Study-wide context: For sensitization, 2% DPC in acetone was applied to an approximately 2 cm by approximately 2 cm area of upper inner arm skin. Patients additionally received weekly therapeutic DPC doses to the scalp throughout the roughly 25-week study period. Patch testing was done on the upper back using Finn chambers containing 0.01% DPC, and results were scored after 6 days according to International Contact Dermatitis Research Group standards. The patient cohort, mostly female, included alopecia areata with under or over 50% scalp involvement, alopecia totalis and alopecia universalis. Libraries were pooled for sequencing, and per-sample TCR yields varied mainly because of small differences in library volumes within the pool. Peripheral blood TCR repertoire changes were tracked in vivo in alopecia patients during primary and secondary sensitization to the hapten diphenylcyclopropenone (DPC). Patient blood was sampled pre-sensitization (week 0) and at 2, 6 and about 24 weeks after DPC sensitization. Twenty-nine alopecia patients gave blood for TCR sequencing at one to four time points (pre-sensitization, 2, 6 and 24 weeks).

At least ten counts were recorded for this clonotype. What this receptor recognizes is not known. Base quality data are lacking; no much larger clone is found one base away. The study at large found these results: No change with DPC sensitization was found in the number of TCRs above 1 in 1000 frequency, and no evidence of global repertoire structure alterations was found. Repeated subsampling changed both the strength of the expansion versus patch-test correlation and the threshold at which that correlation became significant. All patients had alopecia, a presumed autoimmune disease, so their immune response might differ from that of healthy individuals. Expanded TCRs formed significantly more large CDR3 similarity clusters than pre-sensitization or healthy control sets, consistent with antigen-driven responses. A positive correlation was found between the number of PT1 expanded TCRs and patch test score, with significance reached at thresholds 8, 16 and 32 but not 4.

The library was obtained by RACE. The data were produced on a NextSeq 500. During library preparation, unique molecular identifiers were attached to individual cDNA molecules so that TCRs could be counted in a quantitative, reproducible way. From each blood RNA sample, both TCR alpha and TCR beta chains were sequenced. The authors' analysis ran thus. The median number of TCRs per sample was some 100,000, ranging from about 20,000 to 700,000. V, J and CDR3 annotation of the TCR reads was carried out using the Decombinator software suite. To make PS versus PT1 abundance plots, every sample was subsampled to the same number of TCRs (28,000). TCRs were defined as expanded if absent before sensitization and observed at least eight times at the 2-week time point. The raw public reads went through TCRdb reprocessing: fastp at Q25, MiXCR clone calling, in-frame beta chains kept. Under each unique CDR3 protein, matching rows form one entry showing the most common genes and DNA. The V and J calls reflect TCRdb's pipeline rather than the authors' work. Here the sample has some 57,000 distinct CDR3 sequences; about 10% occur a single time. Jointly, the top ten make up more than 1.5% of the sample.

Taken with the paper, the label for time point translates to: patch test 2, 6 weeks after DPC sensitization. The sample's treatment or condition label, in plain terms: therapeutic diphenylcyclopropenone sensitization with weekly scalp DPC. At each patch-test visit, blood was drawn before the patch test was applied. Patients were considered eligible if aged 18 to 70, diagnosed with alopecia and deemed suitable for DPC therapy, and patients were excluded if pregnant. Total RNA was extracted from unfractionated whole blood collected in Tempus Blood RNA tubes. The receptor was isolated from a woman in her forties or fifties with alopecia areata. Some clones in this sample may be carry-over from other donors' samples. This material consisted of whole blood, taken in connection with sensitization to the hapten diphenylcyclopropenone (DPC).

The CDR3 amino acid sequence is: CASSFGEEGTEAFF. The DNA reads TGTGCCAGCAGCTTTGGGGAGGAAGGCACTGAAGCTTTCTTT. The sequence links TRBV5-6 to TRBJ1-1, with the D segment identity uncertain. From a lookup of the germline V gene, CDR1 and CDR2 are SGHDT and YYEEEE. The CDR3 sequence holds 14 residues, the cysteine and phenylalanine included. The DNA shown is the 42-base CDR3, in frame from base 1. Cut back by 2 bases and 4 bases, the V and J ends lie 12 bases apart.